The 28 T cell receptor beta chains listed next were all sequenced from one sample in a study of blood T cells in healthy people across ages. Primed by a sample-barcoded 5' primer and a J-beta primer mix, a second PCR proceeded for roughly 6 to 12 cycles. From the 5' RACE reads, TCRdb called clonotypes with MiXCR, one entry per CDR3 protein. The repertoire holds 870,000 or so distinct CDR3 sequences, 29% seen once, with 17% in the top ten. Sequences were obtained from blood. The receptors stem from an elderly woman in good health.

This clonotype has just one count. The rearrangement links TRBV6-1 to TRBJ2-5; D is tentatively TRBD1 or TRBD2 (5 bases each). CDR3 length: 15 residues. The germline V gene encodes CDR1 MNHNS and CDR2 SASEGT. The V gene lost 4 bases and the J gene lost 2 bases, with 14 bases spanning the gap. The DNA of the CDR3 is TGTGCCAGCAGTGTAGAGGGGATGGGACAAGAGACCCAGTACTTC. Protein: CASSVEGMGQETQYF.

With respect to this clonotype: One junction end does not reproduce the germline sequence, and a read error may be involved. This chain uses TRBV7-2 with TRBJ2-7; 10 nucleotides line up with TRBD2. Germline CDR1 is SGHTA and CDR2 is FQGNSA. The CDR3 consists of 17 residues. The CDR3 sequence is CAGSLVSSGGLSYEQYF. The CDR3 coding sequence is TGTGCCGGCAGCTTAGTCTCTAGCGGGGGCCTCTCCTACGAGCAGTACTTC.

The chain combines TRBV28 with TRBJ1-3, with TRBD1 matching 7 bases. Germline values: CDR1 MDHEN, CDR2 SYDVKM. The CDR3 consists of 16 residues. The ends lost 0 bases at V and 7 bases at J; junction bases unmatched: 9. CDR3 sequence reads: CASSLWTGSQVNTIYF. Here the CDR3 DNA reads TGTGCCAGCAGTTTATGGACAGGGAGTCAGGTGAACACCATATATTTT.

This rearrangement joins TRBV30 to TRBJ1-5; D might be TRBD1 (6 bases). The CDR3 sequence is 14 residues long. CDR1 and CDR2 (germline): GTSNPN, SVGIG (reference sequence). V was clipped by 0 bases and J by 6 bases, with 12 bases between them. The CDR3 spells CAWSVGTGSQPQHF. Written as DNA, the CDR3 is TGTGCCTGGAGTGTGGGAACAGGGTCTCAGCCCCAGCATTTT.

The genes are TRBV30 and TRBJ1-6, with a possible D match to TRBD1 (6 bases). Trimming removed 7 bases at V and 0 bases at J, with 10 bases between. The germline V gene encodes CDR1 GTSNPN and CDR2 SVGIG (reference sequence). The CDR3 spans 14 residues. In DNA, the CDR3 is TGTGCCTCCGACAGGAGCTCCTATAATTCACCCCTCCACTTT. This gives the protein CASDRSSYNSPLHF.

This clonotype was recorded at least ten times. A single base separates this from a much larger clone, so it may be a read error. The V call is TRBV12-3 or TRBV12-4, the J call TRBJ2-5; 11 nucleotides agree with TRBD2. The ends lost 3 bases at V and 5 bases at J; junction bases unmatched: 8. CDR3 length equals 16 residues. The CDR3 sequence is CASSLRSGGAWETQYF. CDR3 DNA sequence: TGTGCCAGCAGTTTGCGTAGCGGGGGGGCCTGGGAGACCCAGTACTTC.

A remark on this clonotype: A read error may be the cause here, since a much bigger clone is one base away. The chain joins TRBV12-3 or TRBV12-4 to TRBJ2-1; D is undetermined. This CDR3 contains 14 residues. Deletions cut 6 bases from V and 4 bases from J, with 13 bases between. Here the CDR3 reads CASSAERLYNEQFF. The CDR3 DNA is TGTGCCAGCAGCGCAGAGCGCCTGTACAATGAGCAGTTCTTC.

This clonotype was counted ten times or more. CDR3 nucleotide sequence: TGTGCCAGCAGCAGCTGTTCCGGGTCGGGCCCTAGCACAGATACGCAGTATTTT. It encodes CASSSCSGSGPSTDTQYF. V and J are TRBV7-4 and TRBJ2-3; D gene uncertain. Trimming took 5 bases from V and 0 from J, leaving 21 bases between them. CDR3 length equals 18 residues. CDR1 and CDR2 from the germline V gene are SGHVT and SQSDAQ.

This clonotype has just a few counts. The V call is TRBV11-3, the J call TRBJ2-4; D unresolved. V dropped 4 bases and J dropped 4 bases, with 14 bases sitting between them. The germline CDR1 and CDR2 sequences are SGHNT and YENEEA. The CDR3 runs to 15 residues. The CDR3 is CASSYHREAKNIQYF. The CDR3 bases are TGTGCCAGCAGCTACCACAGAGAGGCTAAAAACATTCAGTACTTC.

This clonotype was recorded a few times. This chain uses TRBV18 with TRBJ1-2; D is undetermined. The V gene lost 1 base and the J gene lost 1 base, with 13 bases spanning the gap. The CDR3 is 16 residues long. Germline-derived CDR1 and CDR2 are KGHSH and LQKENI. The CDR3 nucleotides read TGTGCCAGCTCACCACAGCGGCAGCTAATTAACTATGGCTACACCTTC. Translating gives CASSPQRQLINYGYTF. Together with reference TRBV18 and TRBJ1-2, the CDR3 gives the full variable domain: NAGVMQNPRHLVRRRGQEARLRCSPMKGHSHVYWYRQLPEEGLKFMVYLQKENIIDESGMPKERFSAEFPKEGPSILRIQQVVRGDSAAYFCASSPQRQLINYGYTFGSGTRLTVV.

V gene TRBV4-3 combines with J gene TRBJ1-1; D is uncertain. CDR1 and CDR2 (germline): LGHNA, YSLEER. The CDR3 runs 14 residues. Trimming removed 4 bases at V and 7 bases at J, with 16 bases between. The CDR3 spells CASSPDSTRLEAFF. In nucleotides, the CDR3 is TGCGCCAGCAGCCCCGATTCGACCAGGCTTGAAGCTTTCTTT.

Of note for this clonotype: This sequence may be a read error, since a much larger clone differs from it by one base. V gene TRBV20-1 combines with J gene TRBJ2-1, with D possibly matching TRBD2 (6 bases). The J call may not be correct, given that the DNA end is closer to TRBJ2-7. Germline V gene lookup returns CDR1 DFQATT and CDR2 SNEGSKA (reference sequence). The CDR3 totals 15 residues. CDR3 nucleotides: TGCAGTGCTCCCCCCGGGGGAAGCTCCTACAATGAGCAGTACTTC. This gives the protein CSAPPGGSSYNEQYF.

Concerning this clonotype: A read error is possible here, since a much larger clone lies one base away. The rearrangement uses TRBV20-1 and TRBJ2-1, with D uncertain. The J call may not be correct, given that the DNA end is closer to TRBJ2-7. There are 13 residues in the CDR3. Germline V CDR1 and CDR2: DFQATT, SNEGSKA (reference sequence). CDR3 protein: CSARTEWYNEQYF. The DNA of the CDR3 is TGCAGTGCTAGGACGGAGTGGTACAATGAGCAGTACTTC.

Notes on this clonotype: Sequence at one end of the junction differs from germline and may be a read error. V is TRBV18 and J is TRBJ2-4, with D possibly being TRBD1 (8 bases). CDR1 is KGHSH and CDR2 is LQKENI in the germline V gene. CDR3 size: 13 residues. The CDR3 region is CASPPRTGREQYF. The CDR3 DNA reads TGTGCCAGCCCACCAAGGACAGGGCGGGAGCAGTACTTC.

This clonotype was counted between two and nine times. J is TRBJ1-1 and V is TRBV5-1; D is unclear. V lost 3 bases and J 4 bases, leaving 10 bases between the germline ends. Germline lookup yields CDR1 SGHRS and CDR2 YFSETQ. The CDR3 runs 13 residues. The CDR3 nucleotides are TGCGCCAGCAGCTCTTCCCTGGTCACTGAAGCTTTCTTT. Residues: CASSSSLVTEAFF.

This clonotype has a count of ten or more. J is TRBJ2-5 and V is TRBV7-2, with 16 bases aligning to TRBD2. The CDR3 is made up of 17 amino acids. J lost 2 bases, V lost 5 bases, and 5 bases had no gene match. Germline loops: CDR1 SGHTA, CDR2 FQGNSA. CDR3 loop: CASSRGLAGGVQETQYF. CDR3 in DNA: TGTGCCAGCAGCAGGGGACTAGCGGGGGGGGTGCAAGAGACCCAGTACTTC.

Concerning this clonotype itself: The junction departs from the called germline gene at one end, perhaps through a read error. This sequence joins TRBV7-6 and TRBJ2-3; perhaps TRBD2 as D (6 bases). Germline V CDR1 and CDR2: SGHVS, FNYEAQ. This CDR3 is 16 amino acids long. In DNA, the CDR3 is TGTGCCGGCAGCTTAGTTGGGGCTAGCGGCACAGATACGCAGTATTTT. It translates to CAGSLVGASGTDTQYF.

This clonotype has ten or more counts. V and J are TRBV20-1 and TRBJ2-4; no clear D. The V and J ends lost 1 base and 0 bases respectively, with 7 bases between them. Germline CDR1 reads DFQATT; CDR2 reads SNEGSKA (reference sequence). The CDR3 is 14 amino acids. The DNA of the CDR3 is TGCAGTGCTAGAGCAGGTCTAGCCAAAAACATTCAGTACTTC. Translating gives CSARAGLAKNIQYF.

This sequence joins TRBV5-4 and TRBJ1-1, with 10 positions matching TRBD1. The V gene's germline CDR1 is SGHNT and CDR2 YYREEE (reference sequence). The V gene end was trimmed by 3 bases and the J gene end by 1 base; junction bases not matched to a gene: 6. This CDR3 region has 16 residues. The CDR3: CASSSMTGGQNTEAFF. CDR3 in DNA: TGTGCCAGCAGCTCCATGACAGGGGGCCAGAACACTGAAGCTTTCTTT.

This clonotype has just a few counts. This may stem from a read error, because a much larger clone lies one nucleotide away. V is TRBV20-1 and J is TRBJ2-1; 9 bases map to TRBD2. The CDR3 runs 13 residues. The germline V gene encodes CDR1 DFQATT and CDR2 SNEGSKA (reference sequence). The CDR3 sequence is CSAVAGDYDEQFF. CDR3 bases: TGCAGTGCCGTAGCGGGGGACTACGATGAGCAGTTCTTC.

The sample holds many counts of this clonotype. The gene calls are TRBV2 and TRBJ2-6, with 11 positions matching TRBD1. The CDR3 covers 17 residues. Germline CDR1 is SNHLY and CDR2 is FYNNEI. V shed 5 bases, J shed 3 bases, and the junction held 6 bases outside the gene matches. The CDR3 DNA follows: TGTGCCAGCAGTTCCGGGACAGGGGGAGGTGGGGCCAACGTCCTGACTTTC. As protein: CASSSGTGGGGANVLTF. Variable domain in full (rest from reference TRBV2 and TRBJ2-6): EPEVTQTPSHQVTQMGQEVILRCVPISNHLYFYWYRQILGQKVEFLVSFYNNEISEKSEIFDDQFSVERPDGSNFTLKIRSTKLEDSAMYFCASSSGTGGGGANVLTFGAGSRLTVL.

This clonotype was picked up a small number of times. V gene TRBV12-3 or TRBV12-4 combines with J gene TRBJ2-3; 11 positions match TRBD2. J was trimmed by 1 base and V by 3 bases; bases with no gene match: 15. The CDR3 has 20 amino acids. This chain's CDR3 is CASSFRASGGTHTGTDTQYF. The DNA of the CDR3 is TGTGCCAGCAGTTTTCGGGCTAGCGGGGGGACCCACACTGGCACAGATACGCAGTATTTT.

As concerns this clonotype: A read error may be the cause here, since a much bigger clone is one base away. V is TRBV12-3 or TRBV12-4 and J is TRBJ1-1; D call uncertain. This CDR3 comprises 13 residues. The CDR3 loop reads CASGLTQESEAFF. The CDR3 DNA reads TGTGCCAGCGGTTTAACTCAGGAATCTGAAGCTTTCTTT.

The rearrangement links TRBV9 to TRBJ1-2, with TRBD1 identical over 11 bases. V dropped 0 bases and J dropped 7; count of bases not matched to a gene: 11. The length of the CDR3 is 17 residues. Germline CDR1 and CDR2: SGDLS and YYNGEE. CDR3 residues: CASSVDSGQGAWSGYTF. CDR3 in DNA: TGTGCCAGCAGCGTAGACTCTGGACAGGGGGCTTGGTCTGGCTACACCTTC.

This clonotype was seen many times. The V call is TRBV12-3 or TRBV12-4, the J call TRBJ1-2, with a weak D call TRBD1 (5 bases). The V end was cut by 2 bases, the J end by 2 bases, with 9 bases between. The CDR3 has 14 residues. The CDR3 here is CASSLHGGNYGYTF. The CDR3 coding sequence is TGTGCCAGCAGTTTACACGGGGGGAACTATGGCTACACCTTC.

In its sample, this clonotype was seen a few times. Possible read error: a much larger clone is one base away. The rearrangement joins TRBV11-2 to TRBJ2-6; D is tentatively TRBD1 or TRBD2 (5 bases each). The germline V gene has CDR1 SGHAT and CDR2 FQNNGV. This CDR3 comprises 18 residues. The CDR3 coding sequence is TGTGCCAGCAGCTTAGAAGGCGGGTTACGCTCTGGGGCCAACGTCCCGACTTTC. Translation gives CASSLEGGLRSGANVPTF.

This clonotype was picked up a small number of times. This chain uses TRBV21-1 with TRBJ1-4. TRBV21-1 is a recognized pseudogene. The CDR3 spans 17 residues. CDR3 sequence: CASSKRRRGEGNEKLFF. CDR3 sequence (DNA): TGTGCCAGCAGCAAAAGGCGAAGGGGGGAGGGTAATGAAAAACTGTTTTTT.

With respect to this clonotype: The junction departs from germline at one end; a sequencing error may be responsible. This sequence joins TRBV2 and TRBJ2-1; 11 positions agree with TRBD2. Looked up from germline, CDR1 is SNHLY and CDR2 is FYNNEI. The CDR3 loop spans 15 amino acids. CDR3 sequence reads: CASRLAGGPYNEQVF. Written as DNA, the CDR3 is TGTGCCAGCAGATTAGCGGGGGGGCCCTACAATGAGCAGGTCTTC.